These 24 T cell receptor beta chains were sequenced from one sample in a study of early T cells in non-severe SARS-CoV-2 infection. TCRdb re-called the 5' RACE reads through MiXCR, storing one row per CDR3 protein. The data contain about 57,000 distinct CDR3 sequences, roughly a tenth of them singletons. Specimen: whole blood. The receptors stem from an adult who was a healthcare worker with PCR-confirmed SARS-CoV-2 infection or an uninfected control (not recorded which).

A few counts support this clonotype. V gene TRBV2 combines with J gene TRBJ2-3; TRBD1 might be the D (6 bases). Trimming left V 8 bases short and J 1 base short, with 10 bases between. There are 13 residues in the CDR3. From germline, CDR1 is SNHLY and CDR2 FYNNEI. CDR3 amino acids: CASGGEGTDTQYF. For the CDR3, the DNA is TGTGCCAGCGGGGGCGAAGGCACAGATACGCAGTATTTT.

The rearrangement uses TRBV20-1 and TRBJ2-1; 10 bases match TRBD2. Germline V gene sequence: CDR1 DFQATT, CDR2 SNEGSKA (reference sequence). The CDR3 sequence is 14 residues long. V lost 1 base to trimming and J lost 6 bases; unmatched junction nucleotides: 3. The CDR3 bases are TGCAGTGCTAGAGTGCTAGCGGGAGCCAATGAGCAGTTCTTC. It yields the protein CSARVLAGANEQFF.

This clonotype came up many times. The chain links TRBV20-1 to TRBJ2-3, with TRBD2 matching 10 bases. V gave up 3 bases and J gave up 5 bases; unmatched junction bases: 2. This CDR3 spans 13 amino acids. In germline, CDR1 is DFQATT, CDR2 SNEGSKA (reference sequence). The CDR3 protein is CSASLAGVDTQYF. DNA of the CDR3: TGCAGTGCTAGTCTAGCGGGAGTAGATACGCAGTATTTT.

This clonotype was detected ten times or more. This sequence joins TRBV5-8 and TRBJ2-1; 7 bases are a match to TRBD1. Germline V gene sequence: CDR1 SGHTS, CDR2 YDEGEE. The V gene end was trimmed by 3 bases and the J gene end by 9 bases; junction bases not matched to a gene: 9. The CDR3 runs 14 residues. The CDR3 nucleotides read TGTGCCAGCAGCTGGGACAGTGGATATGGTGAGCAGTTCTTC. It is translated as CASSWDSGYGEQFF.

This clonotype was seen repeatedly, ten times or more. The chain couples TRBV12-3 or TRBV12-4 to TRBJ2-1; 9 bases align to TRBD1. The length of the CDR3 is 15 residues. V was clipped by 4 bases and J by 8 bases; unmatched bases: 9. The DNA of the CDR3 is TGTGCCAGCAGTTGGGGACAGGGCTCTGGGGATGAGCAGTTCTTC. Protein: CASSWGQGSGDEQFF.

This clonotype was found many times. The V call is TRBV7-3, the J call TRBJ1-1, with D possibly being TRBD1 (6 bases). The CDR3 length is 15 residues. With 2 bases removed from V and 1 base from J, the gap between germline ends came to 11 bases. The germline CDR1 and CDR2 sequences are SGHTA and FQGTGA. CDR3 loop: CASSLQPGANTEAFF. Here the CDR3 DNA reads TGTGCCAGCAGCTTACAACCGGGGGCGAACACTGAAGCTTTCTTT. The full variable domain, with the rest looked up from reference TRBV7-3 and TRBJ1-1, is GAGVSQTPSNKVTEKGKYVELRCDPISGHTALYWYRQSLGQGPEFLIYFQGTGAADDSGLPNDRFFAVRPEGSVSTLKIQRTERGDSAVYLCASSLQPGANTEAFFGQGTRLTVV.

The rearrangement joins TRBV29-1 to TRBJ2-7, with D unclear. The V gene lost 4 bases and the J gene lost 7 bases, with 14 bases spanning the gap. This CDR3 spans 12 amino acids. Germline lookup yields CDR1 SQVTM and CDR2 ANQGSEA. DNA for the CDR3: TGCAGCGTTGCATCCACACCGCGGGAGCAGTACTTC. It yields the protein CSVASTPREQYF.

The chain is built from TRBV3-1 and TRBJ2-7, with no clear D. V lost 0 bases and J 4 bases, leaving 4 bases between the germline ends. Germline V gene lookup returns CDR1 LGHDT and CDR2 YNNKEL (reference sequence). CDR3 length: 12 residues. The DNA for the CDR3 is TGTGCCAGCAGCCAAGAAGGGTACGAGCAGTACTTC. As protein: CASSQEGYEQYF.

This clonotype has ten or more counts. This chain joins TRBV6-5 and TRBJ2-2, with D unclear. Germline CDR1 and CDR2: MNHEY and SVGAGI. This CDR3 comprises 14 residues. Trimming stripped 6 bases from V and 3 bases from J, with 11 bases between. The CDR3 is CASSSHIDTGELFF. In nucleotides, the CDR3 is TGTGCCAGCAGCTCACACATTGACACCGGGGAGCTGTTTTTT.

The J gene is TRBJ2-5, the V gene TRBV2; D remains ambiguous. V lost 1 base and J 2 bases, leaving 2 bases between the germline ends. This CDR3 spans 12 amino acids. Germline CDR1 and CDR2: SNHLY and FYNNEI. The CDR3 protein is CASSEEQETQYF. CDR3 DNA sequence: TGTGCCAGCAGTGAAGAGCAAGAGACCCAGTACTTC.

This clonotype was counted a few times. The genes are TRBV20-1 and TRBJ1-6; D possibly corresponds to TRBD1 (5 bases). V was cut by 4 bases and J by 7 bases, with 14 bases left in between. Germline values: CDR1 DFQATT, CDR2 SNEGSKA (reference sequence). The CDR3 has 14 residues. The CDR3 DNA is TGCAGTGCTAATATGGGGCAAGTGAATTCACCCCTCCACTTT. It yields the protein CSANMGQVNSPLHF.

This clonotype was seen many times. The CDR3 sequence: CASSWDYNQPQHF. The CDR3 region has the DNA TGCGCCAGCAGCTGGGACTACAATCAGCCCCAGCATTTT. The gene calls are TRBV4-3 and TRBJ1-5; perhaps TRBD1 as D (5 bases). There are 13 residues in the CDR3. The V end was cut by 5 bases, the J end by 3 bases, with 8 bases between. CDR1 and CDR2 (germline): LGHNA, YSLEER.

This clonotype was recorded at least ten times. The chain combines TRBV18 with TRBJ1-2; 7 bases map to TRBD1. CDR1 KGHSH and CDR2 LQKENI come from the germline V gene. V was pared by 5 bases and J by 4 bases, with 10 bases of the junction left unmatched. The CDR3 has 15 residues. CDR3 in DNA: TGTGCCAGCTCATCCATCCGGGACAGTTCCTATGGCTACACCTTC. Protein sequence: CASSSIRDSSYGYTF.

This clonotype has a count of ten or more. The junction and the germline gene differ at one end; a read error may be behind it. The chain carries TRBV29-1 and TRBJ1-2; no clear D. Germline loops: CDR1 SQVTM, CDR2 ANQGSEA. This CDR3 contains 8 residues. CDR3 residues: CSVGLGHF. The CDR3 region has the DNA TGCAGCGTTGGCCTCGGGCACTTC.

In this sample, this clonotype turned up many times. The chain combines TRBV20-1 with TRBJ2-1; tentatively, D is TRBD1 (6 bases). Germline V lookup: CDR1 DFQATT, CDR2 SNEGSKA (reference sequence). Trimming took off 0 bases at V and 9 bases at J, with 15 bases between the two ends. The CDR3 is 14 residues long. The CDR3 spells CSARDRVLQGEQFF. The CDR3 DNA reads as TGCAGTGCTAGAGATCGGGTTTTACAGGGTGAGCAGTTCTTC.

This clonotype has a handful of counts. This CDR3 reads CASSLLRQGARLDEAFF. Here the CDR3 DNA reads TGTGCCAGCTCCCTCCTTCGACAGGGGGCTAGACTAGATGAAGCTTTCTTT. The V and J genes are TRBV18 and TRBJ1-1, with 10 bases matching TRBD1. The V gene end was trimmed by 6 bases and the J gene end by 7 bases; junction bases not matched to a gene: 17. The germline CDR1 and CDR2 sequences are KGHSH and LQKENI. CDR3 length: 17 amino acids.

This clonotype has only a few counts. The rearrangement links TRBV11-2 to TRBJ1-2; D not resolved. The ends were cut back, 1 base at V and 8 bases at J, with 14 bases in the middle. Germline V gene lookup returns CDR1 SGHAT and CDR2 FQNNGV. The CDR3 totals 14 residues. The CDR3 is CASSLVDYGLGYTF. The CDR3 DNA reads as TGTGCCAGCAGCTTAGTTGACTATGGTCTAGGCTACACCTTC.

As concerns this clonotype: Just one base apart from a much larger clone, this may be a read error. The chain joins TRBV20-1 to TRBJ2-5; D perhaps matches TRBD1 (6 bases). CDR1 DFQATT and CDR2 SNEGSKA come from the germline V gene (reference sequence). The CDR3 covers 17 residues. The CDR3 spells CGAIINPPGHPQETQYF. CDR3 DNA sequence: TGCGGTGCTATCATTAATCCCCCGGGACACCCCCAAGAGACCCAGTACTTC.

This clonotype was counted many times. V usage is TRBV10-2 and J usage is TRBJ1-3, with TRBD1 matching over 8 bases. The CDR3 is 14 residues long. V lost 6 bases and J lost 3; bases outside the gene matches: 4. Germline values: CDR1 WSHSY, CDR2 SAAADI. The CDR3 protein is CASRDRGDGNTIYF. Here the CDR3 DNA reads TGCGCCAGCAGAGACAGGGGCGATGGAAACACCATATATTTT.

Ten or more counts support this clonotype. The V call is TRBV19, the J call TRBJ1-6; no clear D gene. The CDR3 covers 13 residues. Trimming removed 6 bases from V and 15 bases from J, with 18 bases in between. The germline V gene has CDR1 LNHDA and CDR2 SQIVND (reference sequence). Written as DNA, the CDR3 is TGTGCCAGTAGCCACTCGACCCCGCCGGGCCTCCACTTT. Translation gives CASSHSTPPGLHF.

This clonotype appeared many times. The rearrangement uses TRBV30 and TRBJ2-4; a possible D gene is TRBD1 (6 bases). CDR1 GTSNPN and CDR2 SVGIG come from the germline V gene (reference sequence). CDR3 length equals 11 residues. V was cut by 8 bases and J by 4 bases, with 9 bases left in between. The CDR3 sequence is CATGTKNIQYF. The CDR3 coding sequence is TGTGCCACCGGGACAAAAAACATTCAGTACTTC.

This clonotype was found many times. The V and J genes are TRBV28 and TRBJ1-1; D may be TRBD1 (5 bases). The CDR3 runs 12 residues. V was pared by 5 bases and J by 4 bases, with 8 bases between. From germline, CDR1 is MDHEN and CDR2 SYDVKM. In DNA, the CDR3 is TGTGCCAGCAGTCTTCAGGGCACTGAAGCTTTCTTT. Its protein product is CASSLQGTEAFF.

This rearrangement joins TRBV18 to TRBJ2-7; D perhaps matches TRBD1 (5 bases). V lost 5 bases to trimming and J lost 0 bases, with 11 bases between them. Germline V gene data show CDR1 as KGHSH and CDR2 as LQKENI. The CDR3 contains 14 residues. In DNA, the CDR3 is TGTGCCAGCTCAGCTTCAGGGTCCTCCTACGAGCAGTACTTC. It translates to CASSASGSSYEQYF.

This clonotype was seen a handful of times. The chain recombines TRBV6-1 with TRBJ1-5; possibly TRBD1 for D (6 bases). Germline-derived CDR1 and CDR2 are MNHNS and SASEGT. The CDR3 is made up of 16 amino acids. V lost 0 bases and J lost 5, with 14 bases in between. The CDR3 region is CASSEAPGARDQPQHF. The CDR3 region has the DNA TGTGCCAGCAGTGAAGCGCCAGGGGCCCGGGATCAGCCCCAGCATTTT.